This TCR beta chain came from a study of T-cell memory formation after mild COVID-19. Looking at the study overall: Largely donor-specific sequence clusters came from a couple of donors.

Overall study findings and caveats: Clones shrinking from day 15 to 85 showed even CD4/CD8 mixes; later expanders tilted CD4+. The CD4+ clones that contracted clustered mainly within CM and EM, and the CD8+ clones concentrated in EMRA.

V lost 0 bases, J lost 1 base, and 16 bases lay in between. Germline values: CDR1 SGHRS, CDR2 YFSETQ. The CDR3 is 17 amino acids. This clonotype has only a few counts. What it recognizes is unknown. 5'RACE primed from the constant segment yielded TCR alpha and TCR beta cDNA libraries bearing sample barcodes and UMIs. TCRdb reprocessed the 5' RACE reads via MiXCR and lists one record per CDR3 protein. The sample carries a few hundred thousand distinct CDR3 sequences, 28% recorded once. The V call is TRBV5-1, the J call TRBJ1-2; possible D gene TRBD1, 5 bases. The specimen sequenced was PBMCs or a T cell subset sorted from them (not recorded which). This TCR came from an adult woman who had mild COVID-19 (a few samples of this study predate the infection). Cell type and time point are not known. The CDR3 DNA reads TGCGCCAGCAGCTTGGATATAGGTGTGACAGTTAACTATGGCTACACCTTC. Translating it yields CASSLDIGVTVNYGYTF.